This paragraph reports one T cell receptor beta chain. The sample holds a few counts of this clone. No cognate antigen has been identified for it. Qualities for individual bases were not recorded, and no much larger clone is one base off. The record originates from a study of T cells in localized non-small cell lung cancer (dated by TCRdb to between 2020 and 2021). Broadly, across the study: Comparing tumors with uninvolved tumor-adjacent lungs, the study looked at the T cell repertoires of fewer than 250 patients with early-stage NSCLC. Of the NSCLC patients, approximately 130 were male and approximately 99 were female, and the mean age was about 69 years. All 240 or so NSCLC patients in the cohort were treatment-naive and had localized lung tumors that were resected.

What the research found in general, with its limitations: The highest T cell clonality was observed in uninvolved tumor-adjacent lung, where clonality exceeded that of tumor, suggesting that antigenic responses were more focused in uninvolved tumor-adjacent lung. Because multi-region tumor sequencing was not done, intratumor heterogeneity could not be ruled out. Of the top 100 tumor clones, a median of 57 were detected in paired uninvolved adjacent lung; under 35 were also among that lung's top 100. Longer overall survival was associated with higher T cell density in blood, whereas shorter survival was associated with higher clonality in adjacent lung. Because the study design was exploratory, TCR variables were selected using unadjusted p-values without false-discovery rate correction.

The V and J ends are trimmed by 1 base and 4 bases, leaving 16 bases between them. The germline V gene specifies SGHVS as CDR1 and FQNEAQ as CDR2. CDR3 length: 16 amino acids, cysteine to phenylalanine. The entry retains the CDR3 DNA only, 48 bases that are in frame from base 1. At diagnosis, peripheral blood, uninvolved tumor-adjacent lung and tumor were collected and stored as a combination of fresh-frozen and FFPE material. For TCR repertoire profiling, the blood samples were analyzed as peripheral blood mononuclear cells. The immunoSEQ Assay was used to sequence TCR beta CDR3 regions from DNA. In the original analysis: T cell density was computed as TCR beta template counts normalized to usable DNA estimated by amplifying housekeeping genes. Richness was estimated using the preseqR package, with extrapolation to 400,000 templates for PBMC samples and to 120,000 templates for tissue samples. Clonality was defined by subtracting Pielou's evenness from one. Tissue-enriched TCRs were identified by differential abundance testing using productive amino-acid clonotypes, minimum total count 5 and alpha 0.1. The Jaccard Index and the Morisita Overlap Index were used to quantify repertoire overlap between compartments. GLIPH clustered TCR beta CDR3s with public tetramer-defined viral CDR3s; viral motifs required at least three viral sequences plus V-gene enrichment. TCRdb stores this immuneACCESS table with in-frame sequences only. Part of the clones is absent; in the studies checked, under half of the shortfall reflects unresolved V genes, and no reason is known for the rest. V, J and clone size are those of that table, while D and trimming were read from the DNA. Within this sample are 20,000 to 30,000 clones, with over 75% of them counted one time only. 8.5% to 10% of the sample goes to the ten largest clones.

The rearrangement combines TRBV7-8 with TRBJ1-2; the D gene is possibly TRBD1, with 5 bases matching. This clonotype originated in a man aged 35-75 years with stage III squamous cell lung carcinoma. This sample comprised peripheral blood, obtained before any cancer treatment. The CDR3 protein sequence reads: CASSLESTERVYGYTF. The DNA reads TGTGCCAGCAGCTTAGAGTCGACAGAAAGAGTCTATGGCTACACCTTC.